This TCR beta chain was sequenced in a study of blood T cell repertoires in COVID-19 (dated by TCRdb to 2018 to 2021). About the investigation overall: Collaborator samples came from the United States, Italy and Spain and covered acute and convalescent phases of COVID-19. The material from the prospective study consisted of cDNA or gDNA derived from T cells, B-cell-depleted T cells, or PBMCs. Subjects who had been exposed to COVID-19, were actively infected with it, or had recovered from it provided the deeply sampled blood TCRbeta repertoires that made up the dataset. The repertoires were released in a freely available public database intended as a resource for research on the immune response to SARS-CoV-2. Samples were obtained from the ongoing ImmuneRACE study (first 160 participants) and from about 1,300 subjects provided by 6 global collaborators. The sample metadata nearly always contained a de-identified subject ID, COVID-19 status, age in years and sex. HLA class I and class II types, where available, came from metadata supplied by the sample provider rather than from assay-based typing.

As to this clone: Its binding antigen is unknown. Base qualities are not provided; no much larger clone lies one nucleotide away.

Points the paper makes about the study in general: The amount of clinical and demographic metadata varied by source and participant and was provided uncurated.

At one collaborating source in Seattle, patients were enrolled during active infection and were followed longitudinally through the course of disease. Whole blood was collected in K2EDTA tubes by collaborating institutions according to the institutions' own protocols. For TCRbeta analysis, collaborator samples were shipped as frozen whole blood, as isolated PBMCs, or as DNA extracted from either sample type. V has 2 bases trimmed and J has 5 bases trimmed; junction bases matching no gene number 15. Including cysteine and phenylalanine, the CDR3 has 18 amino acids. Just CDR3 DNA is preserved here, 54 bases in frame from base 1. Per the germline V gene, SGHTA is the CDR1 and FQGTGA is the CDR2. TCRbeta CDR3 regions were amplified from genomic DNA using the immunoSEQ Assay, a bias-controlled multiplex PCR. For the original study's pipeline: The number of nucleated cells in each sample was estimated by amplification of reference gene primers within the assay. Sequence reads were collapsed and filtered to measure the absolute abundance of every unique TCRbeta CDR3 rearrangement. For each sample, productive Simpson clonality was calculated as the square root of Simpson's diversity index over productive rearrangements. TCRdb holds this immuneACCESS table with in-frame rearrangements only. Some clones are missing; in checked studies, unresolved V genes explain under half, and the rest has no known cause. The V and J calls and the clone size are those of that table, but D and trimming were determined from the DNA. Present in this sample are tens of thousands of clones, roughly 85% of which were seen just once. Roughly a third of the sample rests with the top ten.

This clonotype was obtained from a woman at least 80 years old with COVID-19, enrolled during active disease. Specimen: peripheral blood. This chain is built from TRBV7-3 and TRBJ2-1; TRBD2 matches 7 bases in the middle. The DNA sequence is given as TGTGCCAGCAGCTTATCCCAGCGGGGTGGGAGGCTACACAATGAGCAGTTCTTC. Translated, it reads CASSLSQRGGRLHNEQFF.